This entry concerns a single T cell receptor beta chain. Seattle participants joined during active infection and were tracked over time. In the original processing: From reference gene primer amplification, estimates of nucleated cell counts were derived. Profiled with immunoSEQ multiplex PCR; TCRdb holds only in-frame clones, not every one. V, J and clone size reflect that table, while D and trimming were determined from the DNA. The table shows around 140,000 clones, with 88% occurring only once. This sample was taken from a study of blood T cell repertoires in COVID-19. Turning to the study itself: Acute and convalescent COVID-19 samples came from the United States, Italy and Spain. PBMCs, B-cell-depleted T cells, or T cells provided the cDNA or gDNA that made up the material.

The CDR3 loop spans 15 amino acids. The germline V and J ends were trimmed by 1 base and 3 bases, with 10 bases remaining between them. Germline V lookup: CDR1 MNHNS, CDR2 SASEGT. This clonotype was obtained from a human donor with COVID-19, enrolled during active disease. The donor label of this sample is uncertain. The sequencing input was peripheral blood. This sequence joins TRBV6-1 and TRBJ2-1; D perhaps matches TRBD1 (5 bases). CDR3 in DNA: TGTGCCAGCAGTGAAGTTGTGACAGACTACAATGAGCAGTTCTTC. Protein product: CASSEVVTDYNEQFF.